The subject of this entry is one T cell receptor beta chain. The time point was: baseline, week 1 (first vaccination visit). This sample's treatment: pre-vaccination baseline after standard-of-care therapy. Profiled with immunoSEQ multiplex PCR; TCRdb holds only in-frame clones, not every one. The data hold some 67,000 clones, with about 83% observed a single time. This specimen comes from a study of a mutant IDH1 vaccine in newly diagnosed glioma. Study details: Treated patients had a mean age of roughly 40 years and an approximately 60% male, around 38% female split.

The CDR3 has 12 amino acids. Germline V CDR1 and CDR2: MNHEY, SVGAGI. V lost 6 bases and J 8 bases, leaving 13 bases between the germline ends. V is TRBV6-5 and J is TRBJ1-2; D unresolved. The clonotype originates from a woman in her late teens or twenties with glioma. Some clones in this sample may be carry-over from other donors' samples. Source: peripheral blood mononuclear cells (PBMCs), taken from a glioma patient treated with radiotherapy, temozolomide or both. CDR3 DNA: TGTGCCAGCAGAACGGGAGTAGTAGGCTACACCTTC. This encodes CASRTGVVGYTF.